This passage covers 25 T cell receptor beta chains from one sample sequenced in a study of regulatory T cells in long-lasting Graves disease. As to time point: newly diagnosed GD, antithyroid drugs for less than 3 months. Extracted RNA from PBMCs served as the source of the TCR library. Arm-PCR of CDR3 regions and iRepertoire HTBI primers were used to build TCR beta libraries. From the multiplex PCR reads, TCRdb called clonotypes with MiXCR, one entry per CDR3 protein. The table lists roughly 360,000 distinct CDR3 sequences, roughly 10% of them singletons. A further study also used this sample, focusing on T cells in Graves' hyperthyroidism and ophthalmopathy.

The starting material was peripheral blood mononuclear cells (PBMCs), obtained at new diagnosis, from a patient treated with antithyroid drugs. Receptors were obtained from a woman younger than 30 with Graves disease.

This clonotype has just a few counts. J is TRBJ1-5 and V is TRBV20-1; D unclear. This CDR3 has 13 amino acids. Trimming stripped 6 bases from V and 9 bases from J, with 18 bases between. From germline, CDR1 is DFQATT and CDR2 SNEGSKA (reference sequence). This CDR3 reads CSAGMLSRRPQHF. Here the CDR3 DNA reads TGCAGTGCGGGCATGTTGAGTCGTCGGCCCCAGCATTTT.

This clonotype was seen many times. The chain employs TRBV30 and TRBJ2-7, with 12 bases fitting TRBD2. From germline, CDR1 is GTSNPN and CDR2 SVGIG (reference sequence). The CDR3 has 18 amino acids. The V and J ends lost 0 bases and 3 bases, in that order; junction bases with no gene match: 12. CDR3 nucleotides: TGTGCCTGGAGTGTACAGACTAGCGGGGGACTACCCCACTACGAGCAGTACTTC. Translating gives CAWSVQTSGGLPHYEQYF.

This clonotype occurred many times. This chain uses TRBV7-2 with TRBJ1-2, with D unclear. Per the germline V gene, CDR1 is SGHTA and CDR2 is FQGNSA. The CDR3 totals 13 residues. The V and J ends lost 5 bases and 3 bases respectively, with 10 bases between them. The CDR3, as DNA: TGTGCCAGCAGCCCAGGACTAGACTATGGCTACACCTTC. This codes for CASSPGLDYGYTF. Based on the CDR3 plus reference TRBV7-2 and TRBJ1-2, the full variable domain is GAGVSQSPSNKVTEKGKDVELRCDPISGHTALYWYRQSLGQGLEFLIYFQGNSAPDKSGLPSDRFSAERTGGSVSTLTIQRTQQEDSAVYLCASSPGLDYGYTFGSGTRLTVV.

This clonotype was counted ten times or more. This chain uses TRBV6-5 with TRBJ1-2; maybe TRBD1 (6 bases). Trimming pared 4 bases from V and 3 bases from J, leaving 9 bases between. CDR3 size: 13 residues. Germline CDR1 reads MNHEY; CDR2 reads SVGAGI. This chain's CDR3 is CASSWTDYYGYTF. CDR3 in DNA: TGTGCCAGCAGTTGGACAGACTACTATGGCTACACCTTC.

This clonotype showed up many times. The V and J genes are TRBV18 and TRBJ1-5; 12 nucleotides line up with TRBD1. The V gene end was trimmed by 5 bases and the J gene end by 6 bases; junction bases not matched to a gene: 8. There are 16 residues in the CDR3. CDR1 is KGHSH, CDR2 LQKENI, per germline. CDR3 loop: CASSARDRGLGQPQHF. For the CDR3, the DNA is TGTGCCAGCTCAGCCCGGGACAGGGGGCTCGGTCAGCCCCAGCATTTT.

The sample holds a few counts of this clonotype. A much larger clonotype is one base distant, so this may be a read error. The chain employs TRBV12-3 or TRBV12-4 and TRBJ1-1, with D uncertain. The CDR3 is 13 residues long. V lost 4 bases, J lost 7 bases, and 13 bases lay in between. DNA of the CDR3: TGTGCCAGCAGTTACCCGCGGCTAAGTGAAGCTTTCTTT. Protein: CASSYPRLSEAFF.

This clonotype was observed many times. The genes are TRBV12-3 or TRBV12-4 and TRBJ2-5, with a possible D match to TRBD1 (5 bases). The CDR3 covers 15 residues. Trimming cost V 4 bases and J 2 bases, with 14 bases left between them. As DNA, the CDR3 is TGTGCCAGCAGTTCTAGGCAGGGCTTACAAGAGACCCAGTACTTC. Encoded protein: CASSSRQGLQETQYF.

About this clonotype: One base away lies a much larger clone, so this may be a sequencing read error. V gene TRBV12-3 or TRBV12-4 combines with J gene TRBJ2-1; no definite D call. The CDR3 is 11 residues long. The CDR3 DNA is TGTGCCAGCAGCCCAACCAATGAGCAGCTCTTC. Encoded protein: CASSPTNEQLF.

The table lists this clonotype with many counts. The chain couples TRBV7-2 to TRBJ1-6; D is ambiguous. Per the germline V gene, CDR1 is SGHTA and CDR2 is FQGNSA. This CDR3 is 12 amino acids long. Trimming stripped 2 bases from V and 10 bases from J, with 6 bases between. In DNA, the CDR3 is TGTGCCAGCAGCTTACCTGTCTCACCCCTCCACTTT. Its translation: CASSLPVSPLHF. The full variable domain, completed using reference TRBV7-2 and TRBJ1-6, is GAGVSQSPSNKVTEKGKDVELRCDPISGHTALYWYRQSLGQGLEFLIYFQGNSAPDKSGLPSDRFSAERTGGSVSTLTIQRTQQEDSAVYLCASSLPVSPLHFGNGTRLTVT.

Concerning this clonotype itself: A much larger clonotype is one base distant, so this may be a read error. Since no conserved phenylalanine or tryptophan closes the CDR3, a read error is the likely cause. The genes are TRBV28 and TRBJ2-4; a weak D match, TRBD1 (5 bases). The CDR3 runs 14 residues. Germline-derived CDR1 and CDR2 are MDHEN and SYDVKM. DNA of the CDR3: TGTGCCAGCAGCATTCGATCAGGGAAAAGCATTCAGTACTCC. Amino acids: CASSIRSGKSIQYS.

This clonotype was counted at least ten times. The J gene is TRBJ2-1, the V gene TRBV12-3 or TRBV12-4; 11 bases agree with TRBD2. The CDR3 is 19 amino acids. V trimming: 6 bases; J trimming: 0 bases; junction bases outside the gene matches: 13. The CDR3 loop is CASSHRLAGQGSSYNEQFF. For the CDR3, the DNA is TGTGCCAGCAGCCACCGACTAGCGGGGCAAGGGAGCTCCTACAATGAGCAGTTCTTC.

This clonotype has at least ten counts. The J gene is TRBJ1-1, the V gene TRBV7-2; D gene unclear. The V end lost 4 bases, the J end lost 7 bases, and 13 bases lay between the germline ends. The CDR3 sequence is 13 residues long. Germline V gives CDR1 SGHTA, CDR2 FQGNSA. The CDR3 nucleotides read TGTGCCAGCAGCTCCCCACCTACTTATGAAGCTTTCTTT. Its protein product is CASSSPPTYEAFF.

Points on this clonotype: A much larger clone sits a single nucleotide away, making a read error possible. This chain joins TRBV2 and TRBJ1-5; no firm D call. From germline, CDR1 is SNHLY and CDR2 FYNNEI. The CDR3 is 14 amino acids. In nucleotides, the CDR3 is TGTGCCGGCAGTGAAATCTTACCCGATCAGCCCCAGCATTTT. It yields the protein CAGSEILPDQPQHF.

This clonotype showed up many times. The chain joins TRBV29-1 to TRBJ1-1; D is undetermined. V was shortened by 3 bases and J by 5 bases, with 7 bases between the two germline ends. This CDR3 spans 11 amino acids. CDR1 SQVTM and CDR2 ANQGSEA come from the germline V gene. In DNA, the CDR3 is TGCAGCGTTGATGCGAGGACTGAAGCTTTCTTT. Translation: CSVDARTEAFF.

The V call is TRBV7-3, the J call TRBJ2-2; a possible D gene is TRBD1 (6 bases). The CDR3 loop spans 16 amino acids. V gave up 2 bases and J gave up 7 bases, with 17 bases separating them. Germline V gene data show CDR1 as SGHTA and CDR2 as FQGTGA. The CDR3 spells CASSLGQGRQGGELFF. In DNA, the CDR3 is TGTGCCAGCAGCTTAGGCCAGGGGCGCCAAGGCGGGGAGCTGTTTTTT.

This clonotype was picked up a small number of times. A much larger clone lies one base from this, so it may be a read error. The chain joins TRBV18 to TRBJ2-1; D is undetermined. Germline loops: CDR1 KGHSH, CDR2 LQKENI. The length of the CDR3 is 14 residues. CDR3 sequence: CASSPGVSHNEQFF. The CDR3 DNA reads as TGTGCCAGCTCACCAGGGGTCTCCCACAATGAGCAGTTCTTC.

The sample holds many counts of this clonotype. J is TRBJ1-3 and V is TRBV12-3 or TRBV12-4, with D tentatively TRBD1 (5 bases). This CDR3 spans 14 amino acids. The germline V and J ends were trimmed by 10 bases and 0 bases, with 13 bases remaining between them. CDR3 residues: CATERGDSGNTIYF. CDR3 nucleotide sequence: TGTGCCACCGAACGGGGGGACTCTGGAAACACCATATATTTT.

This chain uses TRBV19 with TRBJ1-2; D is ambiguous. Between the trimmed V and J ends, which lost 4 bases and 0 bases, there was a span of 9 bases. CDR1 LNHDA and CDR2 SQIVND come from the germline V gene (reference sequence). This CDR3 has 14 residues. CDR3 bases: TGTGCCAGTAGTAGACGGTTGACTAACTATGGCTACACCTTC. Amino acids: CASSRRLTNYGYTF.

This clonotype was seen only a few times. V is TRBV6-1 and J is TRBJ2-7; 7 bases agree with TRBD1. V gave up 4 bases and J gave up 1 base; unmatched junction bases: 7. The germline CDR1 and CDR2 sequences are MNHNS and SASEGT. The CDR3 extends over 15 amino acids. The CDR3 spells CASSASGQVSYEQYV. The CDR3 DNA reads TGTGCCAGCAGTGCGAGTGGACAGGTTTCCTACGAGCAGTACGTC.

Ten or more counts support this clonotype. This chain uses TRBV2 with TRBJ1-2; D gene unclear. The germline V gene encodes CDR1 SNHLY and CDR2 FYNNEI. The V end lost 3 bases, the J end lost 2 bases, and 7 bases lay between the germline ends. The CDR3 has 13 amino acids. The CDR3 region has the DNA TGTGCCAGCAGTGAGGGGATGAACTATGGCTACACCTTC. Translation gives CASSEGMNYGYTF.

This clonotype was seen many times. J is TRBJ2-7 and V is TRBV7-2, with a weak D call TRBD2 (5 bases). The V end was cut by 3 bases, the J end by 5 bases, with 14 bases between. The germline CDR1 and CDR2 sequences are SGHTA and FQGNSA. The CDR3 is 14 amino acids. This CDR3 is CASSLLGSGDEQYF. Written as DNA, the CDR3 is TGTGCCAGCAGCTTGTTGGGGAGTGGGGACGAGCAGTACTTC.

As to this clonotype: This may stem from a read error, because a much larger clone lies one nucleotide away. This chain joins TRBV20-1 and TRBJ1-1; 8 bases agree with TRBD1. Germline V CDR1 and CDR2: DFQATT, SNEGSKA (reference sequence). The CDR3 extends over 15 amino acids. The CDR3 sequence is CSTREQGGWFTEAFF. Here the CDR3 DNA reads TGCAGTACTAGAGAACAGGGGGGGTGGTTCACTGAAGCTTTCTTT.

This clonotype was counted at least ten times. The V call is TRBV28, the J call TRBJ2-1; the match to TRBD1 covers 7 bases. V lost 7 bases and J lost 0; bases outside the gene matches: 15. The CDR3 loop spans 18 amino acids. CDR1 is MDHEN and CDR2 is SYDVKM in the germline V gene. CDR3 residues: CASNRSSYRGFSYNEQFF. Here the CDR3 DNA reads TGTGCCAGCAATCGGTCCTCATACAGGGGTTTCTCCTACAATGAGCAGTTCTTC.

This sequence joins TRBV28 and TRBJ1-5; the D gene is possibly TRBD1 (6 bases). This CDR3 spans 15 amino acids. Trimming removed 6 bases from V and 5 bases from J, with 17 bases in between. CDR1 is MDHEN, CDR2 SYDVKM, per germline. This CDR3 is CASRLDSFTYQPQHF. The CDR3 bases are TGTGCCAGCAGGCTGGACAGCTTTACCTATCAGCCCCAGCATTTT. The full variable domain, completed using reference TRBV28 and TRBJ1-5, is DVKVTQSSRYLVKRTGEKVFLECVQDMDHENMFWYRQDPGLGLRLIYFSYDVKMKEKGDIPEGYSVSREKKERFSLILESASTNQTSMYLCASRLDSFTYQPQHFGDGTRLSIL.

This clonotype has a count of ten or more. V and J are TRBV24-1 and TRBJ2-2, with D perhaps given as TRBD1 or TRBD2 (5 bases each). Trimming removed 2 bases from V and 4 bases from J, with 19 bases in between. The V gene's germline CDR1 is KGHDR and CDR2 SFDVKD. The CDR3 runs to 18 residues. The CDR3 nucleotides are TGTGCCACCAGTGATTCCCTTAATCGCCCGGGACCCACCGGGGAGCTGTTTTTT. Its translation is CATSDSLNRPGPTGELFF.